These T cell receptor beta chains were read from a single sample in a study of cytomegalovirus exposure and HLA in healthy donors. The repertoire was sequenced with immunoSEQ multiplex PCR; TCRdb's copy has only in-frame clones and lacks some. Of roughly 120,000 clones in the sample, approximately 80% were seen once. Sequenced sample: PBMCs. Receptors originate from a woman aged 40 to 50 in good health and CMV-seropositive. The CDR3 runs from the conserved cysteine through the conserved F or W. Each record gives: J gene, clone size, D gene, V gene, CDR3 DNA, CDR3 protein. A D gene is named only where the DNA matches it firmly. Some rows mark clone size as missing; the rest say once, few, many or name a class of expanded clone.

J gene: TRBJ2-2
clone size: NA
D gene: TRBD2
V gene: TRBV7-3
CDR3 DNA: TGTGCCAGCAGCTTTACGGCGGGAGTAAGCACCGGGGAGCTGTTTTTT
CDR3 protein: CASSFTAGVSTGELFF

J gene: TRBJ2-3
clone size: once
D gene: TRBD2
V gene: TRBV9
CDR3 DNA: TGTGCCAGCAGCCTCGGGACTATTCGGGGAGATACGCAGTATTTT
CDR3 protein: CASSLGTIRGDTQYF

J gene: TRBJ2-1
clone size: NA
D gene: TRBD2
V gene: TRBV13
CDR3 DNA: TGTGCCAGCAGCCGGGCGGGGGGTGGCGGGAGGGCATACAATGAGCAGTTCTTC
CDR3 protein: CASSRAGGGGRAYNEQFF

J gene: TRBJ1-1
clone size: NA
D gene: TRBD1
V gene: TRBV5-1
CDR3 DNA: TGCGCCAGCAGCGACAGGGGGCCGACTAACACTGAAGCTTTCTTT
CDR3 protein: CASSDRGPTNTEAFF

J gene: TRBJ2-5
clone size: NA
D gene: NA
V gene: TRBV28
CDR3 DNA: TGTGCCAGCAGCCCTCGACAGGTAGAGACCCAGTACTTC
CDR3 protein: CASSPRQVETQYF

J gene: TRBJ1-4
clone size: NA
D gene: NA
V gene: TRBV30
CDR3 DNA: TGTGCCTGGAGTAGGACTGGTAATGAAAAACTGTTTTTT
CDR3 protein: CAWSRTGNEKLFF

J gene: TRBJ1-1
clone size: few
D gene: NA
V gene: TRBV28
CDR3 DNA: TGTGCCAGCAGCTGGGGGGGGCGTCGAGCTTTCTTT
CDR3 protein: CASSWGGRRAFF

J gene: TRBJ2-3
clone size: once
D gene: NA
V gene: TRBV27
CDR3 DNA: TGTGCCAGCAGTCCTTTCCTAGCGTCGAGAGATACGCAGTATTTT
CDR3 protein: CASSPFLASRDTQYF

J gene: TRBJ1-5
clone size: NA
D gene: TRBD1
V gene: TRBV18
CDR3 DNA: TGTGCCAGCTCTCCAACCATCGGGACAGGTTCAGAGCCCCAGCATTTT
CDR3 protein: CASSPTIGTGSEPQHF

J gene: TRBJ2-3
clone size: few
D gene: NA
V gene: TRBV7-3
CDR3 DNA: TGTGCCAGCAGCTTCGGGACACCGGGGGATACGCAGTATTTT
CDR3 protein: CASSFGTPGDTQYF

J gene: TRBJ2-3
clone size: NA
D gene: NA
V gene: TRBV27
CDR3 DNA: TGTGCCAGCAGTTTTACAGTTCCTATCACAGATACGCAGTATTTT
CDR3 protein: CASSFTVPITDTQYF

J gene: TRBJ1-4
clone size: NA
D gene: NA
V gene: TRBV7-3
CDR3 DNA: TGTGCCAGCAGTTTCGGGAGGGGTGAAAAACTGTTTTTT
CDR3 protein: CASSFGRGEKLFF

J gene: TRBJ2-7
clone size: NA
D gene: TRBD2
V gene: TRBV27
CDR3 DNA: TGTGCCAGCAGTTTATCGGGGGGGAACTACGAGCAGTACTTC
CDR3 protein: CASSLSGGNYEQYF

J gene: TRBJ1-1
clone size: NA
D gene: NA
V gene: TRBV7-9
CDR3 DNA: TGTGCCAGCAGTCCGGACGGGGGAGCTTTCTTT
CDR3 protein: CASSPDGGAFF

J gene: TRBJ2-5
clone size: NA
D gene: NA
V gene: TRBV5-1
CDR3 DNA: TGCGCCAGCAGCACGGAGGGTGTACGAGGCGAGACCCAGTACTTC
CDR3 protein: CASSTEGVRGETQYF

J gene: TRBJ2-5
clone size: once
D gene: NA
V gene: TRBV7-3
CDR3 DNA: TGTGCCAGCAGCCCGACTGGGACTTTAGGGGAGACCCAGTACTTC
CDR3 protein: CASSPTGTLGETQYF

J gene: TRBJ1-4
clone size: NA
D gene: NA
V gene: TRBV28
CDR3 DNA: TGTGCCAGCACCCGTAGGACAGATAATGAAAAACTGTTTTTT
CDR3 protein: CASTRRTDNEKLFF

J gene: TRBJ1-1
clone size: once
D gene: NA
V gene: TRBV7-9
CDR3 DNA: TGTGCCAGCAGCTTAGCTTCGGGGGGGCCCACTGAAGCTTTCTTT
CDR3 protein: CASSLASGGPTEAFF

J gene: TRBJ1-1
clone size: NA
D gene: TRBD1
V gene: TRBV29-1
CDR3 DNA: TGCAGCGTCCGGACAGGGGGGCAGGTCACTGAAGCTTTCTTT
CDR3 protein: CSVRTGGQVTEAFF

J gene: TRBJ2-3
clone size: NA
D gene: NA
V gene: TRBV15
CDR3 DNA: TGTGCCACCAGCAGGGGCAGCACAGATACGCAGTATTTT
CDR3 protein: CATSRGSTDTQYF

J gene: TRBJ2-1
clone size: few
D gene: TRBD2
V gene: TRBV5-1
CDR3 DNA: TGCGCCAGCAGCTTGGCCAGCGGGAGCAGAAATGAGCAGTTCTTC
CDR3 protein: CASSLASGSRNEQFF

J gene: TRBJ1-1
clone size: NA
D gene: TRBD1
V gene: TRBV15
CDR3 DNA: TGTGCCACCAGCAGAGAGGGACAGGGGGCAATTGAAGCTTTCTTT
CDR3 protein: CATSREGQGAIEAFF

J gene: TRBJ2-5
clone size: NA
D gene: NA
V gene: TRBV7-8
CDR3 DNA: TGTGCCAGCAGCCCCCCGGGGAGCGGTGAAGGGACCCAGTACTTC
CDR3 protein: CASSPPGSGEGTQYF

J gene: TRBJ2-7
clone size: NA
D gene: NA
V gene: TRBV30
CDR3 DNA: TGTGCCTGGAGTAGCAGGGAACTCGAGCAGTACTTC
CDR3 protein: CAWSSRELEQYF

J gene: TRBJ2-2
clone size: NA
D gene: NA
V gene: TRBV4-1
CDR3 DNA: TGCGCCAGCAGCCTGACAGATTCGAACACCGGGGAGCTGTTTTTT
CDR3 protein: CASSLTDSNTGELFF

J gene: TRBJ2-5
clone size: NA
D gene: NA
V gene: TRBV4-1
CDR3 DNA: TGCGCCAGCAGCCAAGTCCTATTAGAGACCCAGTACTTC
CDR3 protein: CASSQVLLETQYF

J gene: TRBJ1-1
clone size: NA
D gene: NA
V gene: TRBV5-3
CDR3 DNA: TGTGCCAGAAGCCCGGGACTTATGATGAACACTGAAGCTTTCTTT
CDR3 protein: CARSPGLMMNTEAFF

J gene: TRBJ2-7
clone size: few
D gene: TRBD2
V gene: TRBV7-7
CDR3 DNA: TGTGCTAGCAGCTTGGGCGTGGGACTAGCGGGGGGCGAGCAGTACTTC
CDR3 protein: CASSLGVGLAGGEQYF

J gene: TRBJ2-2
clone size: NA
D gene: NA
V gene: TRBV4-1
CDR3 DNA: TGCGCCAGCAGCCGCGGGACCCTTACACTCACCGGGGAGCTGTTTTTT
CDR3 protein: CASSRGTLTLTGELFF

J gene: TRBJ2-2
clone size: NA
D gene: TRBD2
V gene: TRBV9
CDR3 DNA: TGTGCCAGCAGCGTAGTCAGCGGGAGAGACACCGGGGAGCTGTTTTTT
CDR3 protein: CASSVVSGRDTGELFF

J gene: TRBJ1-1
clone size: NA
D gene: TRBD1
V gene: TRBV7-9
CDR3 DNA: TGTGCCAGCAGCCCCCTAAACAAGGGGACAGGGAGGAAGAACACTGAAGCTTTCTTT
CDR3 protein: CASSPLNKGTGRKNTEAFF

J gene: TRBJ1-1
clone size: NA
D gene: TRBD1
V gene: TRBV7-9
CDR3 DNA: TGTGCCAGCAGTTTCGGACAGGGCTCCGTTGAAGCTTTCTTT
CDR3 protein: CASSFGQGSVEAFF

J gene: TRBJ2-3
clone size: NA
D gene: NA
V gene: TRBV4-1
CDR3 DNA: TGCGCCAGATGGACTGGAGACTATTACACAGATACGCAGTATTTT
CDR3 protein: CARWTGDYYTDTQYF

J gene: TRBJ1-6
clone size: NA
D gene: NA
V gene: TRBV11-1
CDR3 DNA: TGTGCCAGCAGCTACCAGGCATTGAATTCACCCCTCCACTTT
CDR3 protein: CASSYQALNSPLHF

J gene: TRBJ2-3
clone size: NA
D gene: TRBD2
V gene: TRBV7-3
CDR3 DNA: TGTGCCAGCAGCTCCGGACTAGCGGAAACAGATACGCAGTATTTT
CDR3 protein: CASSSGLAETDTQYF

J gene: TRBJ2-5
clone size: NA
D gene: TRBD1
V gene: TRBV5-1
CDR3 DNA: TGCGCCAGCAGCCTAGCGACAGGGGGCGCGGAGACCCAGTACTTC
CDR3 protein: CASSLATGGAETQYF

J gene: TRBJ1-1
clone size: NA
D gene: NA
V gene: TRBV11-2
CDR3 DNA: TGTGCCAGCAGCTTAGTCGGGAACACTGAAGCTTTCTTT
CDR3 protein: CASSLVGNTEAFF

J gene: TRBJ2-1
clone size: once
D gene: TRBD2
V gene: TRBV2
CDR3 DNA: TGTGCCAGCAGACCAGCGGGGATCTACAATGAGCAGTTCTTC
CDR3 protein: CASRPAGIYNEQFF

J gene: TRBJ2-7
clone size: once
D gene: TRBD2
V gene: TRBV4-1
CDR3 DNA: TGCGCCAGCAGCCAAGTTCCGGGACTAGCGGGAAGGGAGCAGTACTTC
CDR3 protein: CASSQVPGLAGREQYF

J gene: TRBJ2-7
clone size: NA
D gene: TRBD1
V gene: TRBV19
CDR3 DNA: TGTGCCAGTAGTACGGGACAGGGGTACGAGCAGTACTTC
CDR3 protein: CASSTGQGYEQYF

J gene: TRBJ1-1
clone size: NA
D gene: TRBD1
V gene: TRBV10-3
CDR3 DNA: TGTGCCATCAGGGCCCGGGACAGGGAATCTGAAGCTTTCTTT
CDR3 protein: CAIRARDRESEAFF

J gene: TRBJ1-3
clone size: many
D gene: NA
V gene: TRBV4-1
CDR3 DNA: TGCGCCAGCAGCCAAGTTGGCGGAAACACCATATATTTT
CDR3 protein: CASSQVGGNTIYF

J gene: TRBJ1-2
clone size: few
D gene: NA
V gene: TRBV4-1
CDR3 DNA: TGCGCCAGCAGCCAAGGGGGCAGCTCCCTCTATGGCTACACCTTC
CDR3 protein: CASSQGGSSLYGYTF

J gene: TRBJ1-5
clone size: NA
D gene: TRBD1
V gene: TRBV19
CDR3 DNA: TGTGCCAGTACCTCGAGAATGACAGGGCCCAGCAATCAGCCCCAGCATTTT
CDR3 protein: CASTSRMTGPSNQPQHF

J gene: TRBJ2-7
clone size: NA
D gene: NA
V gene: TRBV19
CDR3 DNA: TGTGCCAGTAGTATAACCACAGCCTACGAGCAGTACTTC
CDR3 protein: CASSITTAYEQYF

J gene: TRBJ2-7
clone size: NA
D gene: TRBD1
V gene: TRBV9
CDR3 DNA: TGTGCCAGCAGCCCTAGACAGGGGGCGGCCTACGAGCAGTACTTC
CDR3 protein: CASSPRQGAAYEQYF

J gene: TRBJ2-2
clone size: NA
D gene: NA
V gene: TRBV2
CDR3 DNA: TGTGCCAGCAGGGGACTGTTGAACACCGGGGAGCTGTTTTTT
CDR3 protein: CASRGLLNTGELFF

J gene: TRBJ2-2
clone size: NA
D gene: NA
V gene: TRBV5-1
CDR3 DNA: TGCGCCAGCAGCTTGGAAAGCGCGAACACCGGGGAGCTGTTTTTT
CDR3 protein: CASSLESANTGELFF

J gene: TRBJ2-7
clone size: few
D gene: TRBD1
V gene: TRBV5-1
CDR3 DNA: TGCGCCAGCGGTTTGACAGGGGACGAGCAGTACTTC
CDR3 protein: CASGLTGDEQYF

J gene: TRBJ2-2
clone size: few
D gene: NA
V gene: TRBV27
CDR3 DNA: TGTGCCAGCAGTTTATTTACTACTAGGGGGGAGCTGTTTTTT
CDR3 protein: CASSLFTTRGELFF

J gene: TRBJ2-3
clone size: NA
D gene: NA
V gene: TRBV18
CDR3 DNA: TGTGCCAGCTCACCGGCTAGAACAGATACGCAGTATTTT
CDR3 protein: CASSPARTDTQYF